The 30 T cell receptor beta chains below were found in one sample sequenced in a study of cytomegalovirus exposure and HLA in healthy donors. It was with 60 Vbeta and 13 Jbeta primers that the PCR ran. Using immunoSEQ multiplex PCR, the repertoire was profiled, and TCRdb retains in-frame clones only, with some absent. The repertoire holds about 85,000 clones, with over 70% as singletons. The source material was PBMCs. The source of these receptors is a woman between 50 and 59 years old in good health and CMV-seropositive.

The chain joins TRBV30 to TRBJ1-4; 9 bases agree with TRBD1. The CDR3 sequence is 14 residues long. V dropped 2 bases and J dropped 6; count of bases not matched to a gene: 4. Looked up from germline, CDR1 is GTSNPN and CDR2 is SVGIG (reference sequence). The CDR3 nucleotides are TGTGCCTGGAGTCTCGACAGGGGGGATGAAAAACTGTTTTTT. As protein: CAWSLDRGDEKLFF.

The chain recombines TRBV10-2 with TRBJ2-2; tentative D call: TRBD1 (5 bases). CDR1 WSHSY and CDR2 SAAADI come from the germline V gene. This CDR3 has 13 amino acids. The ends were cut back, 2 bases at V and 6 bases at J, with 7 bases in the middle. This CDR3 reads CASSETGPGELFF. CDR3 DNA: TGCGCCAGCAGTGAGACAGGACCCGGGGAGCTGTTTTTT.

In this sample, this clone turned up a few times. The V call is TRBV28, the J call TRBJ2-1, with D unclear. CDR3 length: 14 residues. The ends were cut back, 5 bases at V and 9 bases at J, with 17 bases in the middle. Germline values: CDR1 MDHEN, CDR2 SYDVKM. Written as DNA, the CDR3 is TGTGCCAGCAGTCCCATAAGAGAGGCCGGTGAGCAGTTCTTC. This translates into CASSPIREAGEQFF.

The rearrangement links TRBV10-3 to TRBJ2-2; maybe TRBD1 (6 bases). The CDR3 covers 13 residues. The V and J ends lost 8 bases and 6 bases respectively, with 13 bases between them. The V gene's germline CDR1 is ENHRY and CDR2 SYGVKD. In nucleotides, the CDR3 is TGTGCCATCCGGAGACAGGACCCCGGGGAGCTGTTTTTT. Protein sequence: CAIRRQDPGELFF.

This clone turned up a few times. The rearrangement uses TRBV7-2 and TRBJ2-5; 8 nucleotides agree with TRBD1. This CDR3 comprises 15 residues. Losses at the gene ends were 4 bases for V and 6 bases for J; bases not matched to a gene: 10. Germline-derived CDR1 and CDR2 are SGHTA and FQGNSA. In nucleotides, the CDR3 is TGTGCCAGCAGCTCATATGGCAGGGGGCGAAAGACCCAGTACTTC. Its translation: CASSSYGRGRKTQYF.

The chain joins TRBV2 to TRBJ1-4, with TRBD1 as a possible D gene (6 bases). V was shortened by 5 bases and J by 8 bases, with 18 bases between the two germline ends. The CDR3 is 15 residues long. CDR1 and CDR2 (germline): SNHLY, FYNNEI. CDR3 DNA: TGTGCCAGCAGTTCCCGTCAGGGGCGCCAGGAAAAACTGTTTTTT. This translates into CASSSRQGRQEKLFF.

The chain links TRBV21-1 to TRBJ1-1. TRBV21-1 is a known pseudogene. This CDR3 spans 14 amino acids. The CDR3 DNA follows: TGTGCCAGCAGCAAAACGGGAGCGTGGAGGGACGCTTTCTTT. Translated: CASSKTGAWRDAFF.

The CDR3 DNA reads as TGTGCCAGCAGCCCCCGTCCAGGGAACACTGAAGCTTTCTTT. This translates into CASSPRPGNTEAFF. The chain uses TRBV7-8 and TRBJ1-1; D is ambiguous. V was pared by 5 bases and J by 1 base, with 11 bases between. CDR1 is SGHVS, CDR2 FQNEAQ, per germline. CDR3 length equals 14 residues.

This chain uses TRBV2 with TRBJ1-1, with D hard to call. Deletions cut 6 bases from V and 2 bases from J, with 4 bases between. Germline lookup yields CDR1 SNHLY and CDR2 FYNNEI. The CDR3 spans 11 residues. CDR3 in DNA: TGTGCCAGCAGCTTTAACACTGAAGCTTTCTTT. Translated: CASSFNTEAFF.

CDR3 sequence reads: CSVGDGGNHYGYTF. The CDR3 DNA sequence: TGCAGCGTTGGTGACGGAGGGAATCACTATGGCTACACCTTC. The gene calls are TRBV29-1 and TRBJ1-2; D remains ambiguous. Per the germline V gene, CDR1 is SQVTM and CDR2 is ANQGSEA. The CDR3 sequence is 14 residues long. Trimming took 4 bases from V and 3 from J, leaving 15 bases between them.

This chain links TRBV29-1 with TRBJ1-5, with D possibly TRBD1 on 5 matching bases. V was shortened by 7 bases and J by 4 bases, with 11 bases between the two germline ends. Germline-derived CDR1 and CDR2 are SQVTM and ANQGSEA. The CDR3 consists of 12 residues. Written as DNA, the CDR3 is TGCAGCGCCACAGGTGTGAATCAGCCCCAGCATTTT. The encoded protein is CSATGVNQPQHF.

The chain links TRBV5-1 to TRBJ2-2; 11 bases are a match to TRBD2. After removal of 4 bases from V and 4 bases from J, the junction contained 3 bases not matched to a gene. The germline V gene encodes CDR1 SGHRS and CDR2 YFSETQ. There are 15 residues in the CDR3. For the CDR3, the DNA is TGCGCCAGCAGCGGGACTAGCGGTCGCACCGGGGAGCTGTTTTTT. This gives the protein CASSGTSGRTGELFF.

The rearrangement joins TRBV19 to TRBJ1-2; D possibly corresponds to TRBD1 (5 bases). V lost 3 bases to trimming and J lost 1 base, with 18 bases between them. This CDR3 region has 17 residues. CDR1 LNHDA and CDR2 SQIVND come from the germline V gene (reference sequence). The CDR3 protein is CASSIRAGNPFNYGYTF. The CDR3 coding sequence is TGTGCCAGTAGTATCAGGGCAGGGAATCCTTTTAACTATGGCTACACCTTC.

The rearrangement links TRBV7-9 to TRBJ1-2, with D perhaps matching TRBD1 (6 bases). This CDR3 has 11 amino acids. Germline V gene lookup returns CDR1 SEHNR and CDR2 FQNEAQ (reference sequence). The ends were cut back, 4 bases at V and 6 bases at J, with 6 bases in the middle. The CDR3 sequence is CASSYRDGYTF. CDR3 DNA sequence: TGTGCCAGCAGCTACAGGGATGGCTACACCTTC.

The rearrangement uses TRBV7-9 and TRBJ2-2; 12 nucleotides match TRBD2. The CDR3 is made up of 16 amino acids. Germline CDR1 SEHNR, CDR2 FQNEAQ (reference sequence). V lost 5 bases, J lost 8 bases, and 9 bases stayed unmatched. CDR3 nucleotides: TGTGCCAGCAGCACTTCGACTAGCGGGAGTTTTGGGGAGCTGTTTTTT. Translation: CASSTSTSGSFGELFF.

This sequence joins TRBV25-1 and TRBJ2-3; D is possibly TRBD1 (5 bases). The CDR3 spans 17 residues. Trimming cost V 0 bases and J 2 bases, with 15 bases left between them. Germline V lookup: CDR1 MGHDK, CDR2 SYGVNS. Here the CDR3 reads CASSEYKTGEFTDTQYF. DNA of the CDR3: TGTGCCAGCAGTGAATATAAAACAGGAGAATTCACAGATACGCAGTATTTT.

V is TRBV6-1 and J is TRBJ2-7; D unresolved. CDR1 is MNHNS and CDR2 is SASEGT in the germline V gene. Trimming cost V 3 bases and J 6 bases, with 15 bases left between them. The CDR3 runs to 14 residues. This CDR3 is CASSEGRSGFEQYF. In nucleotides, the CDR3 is TGTGCCAGCAGTGAGGGTAGGTCCGGGTTCGAGCAGTACTTC.

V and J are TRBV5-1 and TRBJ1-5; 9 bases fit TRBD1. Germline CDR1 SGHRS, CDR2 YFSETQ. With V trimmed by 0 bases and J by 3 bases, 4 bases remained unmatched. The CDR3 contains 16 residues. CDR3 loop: CASSLGTGGLNQPQHF. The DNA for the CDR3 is TGCGCCAGCAGCTTGGGCACAGGGGGCCTCAATCAGCCCCAGCATTTT. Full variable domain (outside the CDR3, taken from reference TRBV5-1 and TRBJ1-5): KAGVTQTPRYLIKTRGQQVTLSCSPISGHRSVSWYQQTPGQGLQFLFEYFSETQRNKGNFPGRFSGRQFSNSRSEMNVSTLELGDSALYLCASSLGTGGLNQPQHFGDGTRLSIL.

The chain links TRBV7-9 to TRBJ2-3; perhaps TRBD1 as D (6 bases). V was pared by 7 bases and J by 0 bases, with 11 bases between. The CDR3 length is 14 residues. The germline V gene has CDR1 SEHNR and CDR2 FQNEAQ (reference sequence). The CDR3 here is CASTSRGSTDTQYF. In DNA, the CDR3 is TGTGCCAGCACCTCGAGGGGGAGCACAGATACGCAGTATTTT.

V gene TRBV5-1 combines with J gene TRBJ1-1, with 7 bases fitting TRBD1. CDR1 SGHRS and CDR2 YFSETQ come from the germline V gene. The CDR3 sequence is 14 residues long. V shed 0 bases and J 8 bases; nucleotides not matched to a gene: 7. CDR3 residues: CASSLGDRNWEAFF. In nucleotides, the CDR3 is TGCGCCAGCAGCTTGGGGGACAGAAACTGGGAAGCTTTCTTT. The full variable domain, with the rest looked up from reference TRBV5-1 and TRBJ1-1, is KAGVTQTPRYLIKTRGQQVTLSCSPISGHRSVSWYQQTPGQGLQFLFEYFSETQRNKGNFPGRFSGRQFSNSRSEMNVSTLELGDSALYLCASSLGDRNWEAFFGQGTRLTVV.

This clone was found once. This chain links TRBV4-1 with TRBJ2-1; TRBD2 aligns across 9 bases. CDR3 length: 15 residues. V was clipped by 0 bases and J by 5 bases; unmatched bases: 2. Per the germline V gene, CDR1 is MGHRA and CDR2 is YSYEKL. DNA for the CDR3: TGCGCCAGCAGCCAAGATCGCGGGGGGGACAATGAGCAGTTCTTC. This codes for CASSQDRGGDNEQFF.

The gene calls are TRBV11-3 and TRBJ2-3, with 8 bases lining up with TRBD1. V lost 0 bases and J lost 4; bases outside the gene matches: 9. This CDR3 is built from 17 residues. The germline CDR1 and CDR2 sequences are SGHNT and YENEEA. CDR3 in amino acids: CASSLDPWQGAADTQYF. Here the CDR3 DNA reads TGTGCCAGCAGCTTAGATCCGTGGCAGGGGGCCGCAGATACGCAGTATTTT.

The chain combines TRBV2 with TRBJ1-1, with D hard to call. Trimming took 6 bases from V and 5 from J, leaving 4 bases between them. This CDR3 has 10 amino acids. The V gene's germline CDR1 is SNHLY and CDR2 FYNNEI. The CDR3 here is CASRYTEAFF. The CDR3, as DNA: TGTGCCAGCAGATATACTGAAGCTTTCTTT.

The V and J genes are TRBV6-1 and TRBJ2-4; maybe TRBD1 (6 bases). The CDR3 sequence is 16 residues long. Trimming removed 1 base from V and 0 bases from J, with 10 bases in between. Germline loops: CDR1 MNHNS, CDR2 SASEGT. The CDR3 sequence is CASSEVWTAAKNIQYF. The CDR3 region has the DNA TGTGCCAGCAGTGAAGTTTGGACAGCAGCCAAAAACATTCAGTACTTC.

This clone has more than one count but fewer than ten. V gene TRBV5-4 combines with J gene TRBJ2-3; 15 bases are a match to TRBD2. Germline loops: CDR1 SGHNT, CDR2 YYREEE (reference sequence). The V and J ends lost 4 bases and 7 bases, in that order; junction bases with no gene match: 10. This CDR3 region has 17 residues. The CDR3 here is CASSPGLAGGKSHTQYF. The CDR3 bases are TGTGCCAGCAGCCCTGGACTAGCGGGGGGGAAAAGTCATACGCAGTATTTT.

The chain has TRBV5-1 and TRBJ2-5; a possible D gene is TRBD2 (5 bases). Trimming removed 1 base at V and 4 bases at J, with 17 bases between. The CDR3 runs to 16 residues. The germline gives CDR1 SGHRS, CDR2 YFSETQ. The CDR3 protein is CASSLTDGLSGETQYF. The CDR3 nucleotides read TGCGCCAGCAGCTTGACGGATGGACTCTCGGGAGAGACCCAGTACTTC.

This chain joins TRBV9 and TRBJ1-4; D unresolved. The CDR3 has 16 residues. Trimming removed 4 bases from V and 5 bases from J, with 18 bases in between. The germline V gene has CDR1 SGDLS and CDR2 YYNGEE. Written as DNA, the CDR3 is TGTGCCAGCAGCCTCGGACTCACATACACAAATGAAAAACTGTTTTTT. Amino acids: CASSLGLTYTNEKLFF. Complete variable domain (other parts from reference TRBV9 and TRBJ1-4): DSGVTQTPKHLITATGQRVTLRCSPRSGDLSVYWYQQSLDQGLQFLIQYYNGEERAKGNILERFSAQQFPDLHSELNLSSLELGDSALYFCASSLGLTYTNEKLFFGSGTQLSVL.

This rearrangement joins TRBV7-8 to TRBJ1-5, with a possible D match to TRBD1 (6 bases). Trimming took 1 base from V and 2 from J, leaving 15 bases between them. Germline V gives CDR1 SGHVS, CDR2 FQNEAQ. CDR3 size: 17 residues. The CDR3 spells CASSLVLRGVGNQPQHF. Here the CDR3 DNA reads TGTGCCAGCAGCTTAGTTCTCAGGGGAGTCGGCAATCAGCCCCAGCATTTT.

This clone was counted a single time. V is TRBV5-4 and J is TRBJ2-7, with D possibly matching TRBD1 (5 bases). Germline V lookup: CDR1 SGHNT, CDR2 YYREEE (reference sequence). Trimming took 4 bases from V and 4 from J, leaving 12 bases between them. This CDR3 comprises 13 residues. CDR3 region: CASSAAQGYEQYF. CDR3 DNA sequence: TGTGCCAGCAGCGCCGCGCAGGGATACGAGCAGTACTTC.

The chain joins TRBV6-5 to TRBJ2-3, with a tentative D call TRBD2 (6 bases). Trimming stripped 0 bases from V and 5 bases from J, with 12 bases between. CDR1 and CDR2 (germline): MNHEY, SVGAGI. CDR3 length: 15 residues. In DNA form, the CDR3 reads TGTGCCAGCAGTTACTCGGGGGGAGTGAGAGATACGCAGTATTTT. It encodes CASSYSGGVRDTQYF.